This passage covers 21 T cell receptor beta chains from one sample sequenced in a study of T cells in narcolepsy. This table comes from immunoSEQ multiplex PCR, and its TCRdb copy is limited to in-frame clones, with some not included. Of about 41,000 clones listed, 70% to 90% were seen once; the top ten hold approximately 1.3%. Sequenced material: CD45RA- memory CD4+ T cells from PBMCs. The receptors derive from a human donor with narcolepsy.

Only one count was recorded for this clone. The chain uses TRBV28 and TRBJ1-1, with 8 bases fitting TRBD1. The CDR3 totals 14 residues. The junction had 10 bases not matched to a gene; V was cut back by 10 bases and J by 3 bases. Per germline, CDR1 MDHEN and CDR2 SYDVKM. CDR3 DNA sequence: TGTGCCACCGCTTCAGGGGGCGCGGACACTGAAGCTTTCTTT. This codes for CATASGGADTEAFF.

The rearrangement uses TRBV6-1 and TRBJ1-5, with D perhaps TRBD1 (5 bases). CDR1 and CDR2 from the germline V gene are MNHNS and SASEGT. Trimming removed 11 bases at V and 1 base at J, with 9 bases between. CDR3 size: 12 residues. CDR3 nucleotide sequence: TGTGCCTCAGGGCGAAGCAATCAGCCCCAGCATTTT. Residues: CASGRSNQPQHF.

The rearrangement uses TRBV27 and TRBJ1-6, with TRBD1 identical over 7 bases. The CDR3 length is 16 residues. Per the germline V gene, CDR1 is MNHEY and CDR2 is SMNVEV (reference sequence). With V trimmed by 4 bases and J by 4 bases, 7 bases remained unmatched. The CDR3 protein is CASSSEGARYNSPLHF. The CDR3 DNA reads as TGTGCCAGCAGTTCCGAGGGGGCGCGGTATAATTCACCCCTCCACTTT.

The CDR3 here is CASSPENGQYYEQYF. The CDR3 region has the DNA TGTGCCAGCTCACCTGAGAACGGACAGTACTACGAGCAGTACTTC. This rearrangement joins TRBV18 to TRBJ2-7; the D gene is possibly TRBD1 (6 bases). With 3 bases removed from V and 3 bases from J, the gap between germline ends came to 15 bases. The CDR3 loop spans 15 amino acids. Looked up from germline, CDR1 is KGHSH and CDR2 is LQKENI. Based on the CDR3 plus reference TRBV18 and TRBJ2-7, the full variable domain is NAGVMQNPRHLVRRRGQEARLRCSPMKGHSHVYWYRQLPEEGLKFMVYLQKENIIDESGMPKERFSAEFPKEGPSILRIQQVVRGDSAAYFCASSPENGQYYEQYFGPGTRLTVT.

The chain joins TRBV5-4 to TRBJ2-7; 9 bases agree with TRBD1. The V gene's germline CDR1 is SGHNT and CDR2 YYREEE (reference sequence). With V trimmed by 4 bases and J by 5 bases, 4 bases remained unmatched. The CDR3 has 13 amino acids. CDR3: CASSQRDRDEQYF. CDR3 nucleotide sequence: TGTGCCAGCAGCCAAAGGGACAGGGACGAGCAGTACTTC.

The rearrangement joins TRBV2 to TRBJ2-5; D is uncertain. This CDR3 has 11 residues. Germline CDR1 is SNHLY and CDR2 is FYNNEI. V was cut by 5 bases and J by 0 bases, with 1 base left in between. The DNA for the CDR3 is TGTGCCAGCAGTTACCAAGAGACCCAGTACTTC. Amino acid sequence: CASSYQETQYF.

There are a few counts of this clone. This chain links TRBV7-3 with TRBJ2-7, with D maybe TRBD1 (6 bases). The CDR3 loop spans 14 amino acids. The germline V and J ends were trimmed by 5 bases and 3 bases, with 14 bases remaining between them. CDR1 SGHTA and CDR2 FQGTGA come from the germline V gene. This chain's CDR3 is CASSPAPGDYEQYF. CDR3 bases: TGTGCCAGCAGCCCAGCTCCAGGGGACTACGAGCAGTACTTC. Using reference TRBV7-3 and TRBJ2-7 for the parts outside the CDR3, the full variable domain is GAGVSQTPSNKVTEKGKYVELRCDPISGHTALYWYRQSLGQGPEFLIYFQGTGAADDSGLPNDRFFAVRPEGSVSTLKIQRTERGDSAVYLCASSPAPGDYEQYFGPGTRLTVT.

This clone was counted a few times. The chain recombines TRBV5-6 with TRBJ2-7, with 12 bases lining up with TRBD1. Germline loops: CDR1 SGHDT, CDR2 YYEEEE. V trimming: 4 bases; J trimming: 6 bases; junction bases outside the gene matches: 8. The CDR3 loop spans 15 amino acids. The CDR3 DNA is TGTGCCAGCAGCAGGGACAGGGGGCGCTCTCCCGAGCAGTACTTC. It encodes CASSRDRGRSPEQYF.

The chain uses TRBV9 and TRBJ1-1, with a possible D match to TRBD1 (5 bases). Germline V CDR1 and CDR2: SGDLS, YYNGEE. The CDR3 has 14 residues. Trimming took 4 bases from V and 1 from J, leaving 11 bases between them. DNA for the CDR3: TGTGCCAGCAGCATTTCTACAGGGAACACTGAAGCTTTCTTT. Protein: CASSISTGNTEAFF.

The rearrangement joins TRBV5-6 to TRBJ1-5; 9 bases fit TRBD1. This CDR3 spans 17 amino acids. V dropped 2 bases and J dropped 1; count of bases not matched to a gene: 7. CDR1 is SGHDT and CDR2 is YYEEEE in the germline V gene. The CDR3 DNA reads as TGTGCCAGCAGCTTTGGGGGACAGGGCTTGAGCAATCAGCCCCAGCATTTT. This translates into CASSFGGQGLSNQPQHF.

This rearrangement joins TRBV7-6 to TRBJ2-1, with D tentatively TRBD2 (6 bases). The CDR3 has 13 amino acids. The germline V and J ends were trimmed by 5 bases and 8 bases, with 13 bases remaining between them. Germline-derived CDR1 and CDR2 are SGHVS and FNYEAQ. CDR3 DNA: TGTGCCAGCAGCCGCGGGACGTTCGATGAGCAGTTCTTC. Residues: CASSRGTFDEQFF.

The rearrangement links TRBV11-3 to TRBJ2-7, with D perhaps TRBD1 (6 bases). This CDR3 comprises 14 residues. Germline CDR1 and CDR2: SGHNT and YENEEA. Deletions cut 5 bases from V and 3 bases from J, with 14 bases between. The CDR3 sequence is CASSPTGLIYEQYF. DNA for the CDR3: TGTGCCAGCAGCCCGACAGGCCTAATCTACGAGCAGTACTTC.

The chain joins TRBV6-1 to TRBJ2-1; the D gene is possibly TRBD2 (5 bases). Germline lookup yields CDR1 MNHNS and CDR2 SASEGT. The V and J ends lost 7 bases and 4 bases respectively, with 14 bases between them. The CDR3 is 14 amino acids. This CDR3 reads CASTRDREYNEQFF. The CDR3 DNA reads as TGTGCCAGCACCCGGGATCGCGAATACAATGAGCAGTTCTTC.

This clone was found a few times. CDR3 sequence reads: CASRANTEAFF. The CDR3, as DNA: TGTGCCAGCAGGGCGAACACTGAAGCTTTCTTT. The rearrangement joins TRBV6-6 to TRBJ1-1; D gene ambiguous. Trimming pared 6 bases from V and 1 base from J, leaving 3 bases between. CDR1 MNHNY and CDR2 SVGAGI come from the germline V gene (reference sequence). The CDR3 totals 11 residues.

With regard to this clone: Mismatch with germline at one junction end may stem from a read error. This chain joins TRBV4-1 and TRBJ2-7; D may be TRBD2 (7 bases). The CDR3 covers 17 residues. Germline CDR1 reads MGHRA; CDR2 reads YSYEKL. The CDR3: CASGQERGSGTPNEQYF. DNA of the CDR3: TGCGCCAGCGGCCAAGAAAGGGGGAGCGGGACCCCCAACGAGCAGTACTTC.

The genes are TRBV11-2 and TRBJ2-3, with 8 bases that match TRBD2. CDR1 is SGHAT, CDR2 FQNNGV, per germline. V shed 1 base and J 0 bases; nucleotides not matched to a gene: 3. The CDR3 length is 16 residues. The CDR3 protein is CASSLVGGASTDTQYF. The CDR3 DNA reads TGTGCCAGCAGCTTAGTCGGGGGGGCCAGCACAGATACGCAGTATTTT.

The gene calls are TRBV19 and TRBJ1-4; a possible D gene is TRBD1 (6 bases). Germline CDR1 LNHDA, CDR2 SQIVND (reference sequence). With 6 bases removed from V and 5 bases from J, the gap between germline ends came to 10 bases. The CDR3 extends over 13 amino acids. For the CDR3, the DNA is TGTGCCAGTAGGGGCAGGGGAAATGAAAAACTGTTTTTT. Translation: CASRGRGNEKLFF.

CDR3 nucleotides: TGTGCCATCAGTAATCAACAGAACTCCTATAATTCACCCCTCCACTTT. Its protein is CAISNQQNSYNSPLHF. The chain joins TRBV10-3 to TRBJ1-6; D call uncertain. This CDR3 comprises 16 residues. CDR1 is ENHRY and CDR2 is SYGVKD in the germline V gene. The V end lost 5 bases, the J end lost 0 bases, and 11 bases lay between the germline ends.

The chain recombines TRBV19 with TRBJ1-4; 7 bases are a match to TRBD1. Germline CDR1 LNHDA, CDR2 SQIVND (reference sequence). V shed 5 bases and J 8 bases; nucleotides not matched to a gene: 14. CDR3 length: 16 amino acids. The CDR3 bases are TGTGCCAGTAGTGTTACCGGGACAGCGGCGGGAGAAAAACTGTTTTTT. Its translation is CASSVTGTAAGEKLFF.

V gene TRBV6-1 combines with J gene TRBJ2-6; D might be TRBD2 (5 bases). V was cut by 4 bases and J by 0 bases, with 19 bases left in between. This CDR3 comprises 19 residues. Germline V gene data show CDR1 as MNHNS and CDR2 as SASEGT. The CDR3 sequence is CASSASGGQVGSGANVLTF. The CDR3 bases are TGTGCCAGCAGTGCATCCGGCGGGCAGGTCGGCTCTGGGGCCAACGTCCTGACTTTC.

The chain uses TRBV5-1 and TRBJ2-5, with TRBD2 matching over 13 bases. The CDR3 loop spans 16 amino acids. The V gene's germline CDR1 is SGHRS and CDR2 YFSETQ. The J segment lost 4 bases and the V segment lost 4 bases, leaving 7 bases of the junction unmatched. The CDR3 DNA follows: TGCGCCAGCAGCGAAGGCCGGACTAGCGGGGGAGAGACCCAGTACTTC. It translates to CASSEGRTSGGETQYF. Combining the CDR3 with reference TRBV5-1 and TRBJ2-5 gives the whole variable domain KAGVTQTPRYLIKTRGQQVTLSCSPISGHRSVSWYQQTPGQGLQFLFEYFSETQRNKGNFPGRFSGRQFSNSRSEMNVSTLELGDSALYLCASSEGRTSGGETQYFGPGTRLLVL.